Listed here is a single T cell receptor beta chain. Its target is unknown. A much bigger clone sits one base away, suggesting this may be a read error. This entry is derived from a study of tumor-infiltrating lymphocytes in primary liver carcinoma. Study context: Patients, male and female, were 30 to 69 years old. General study findings and limits: Because the samples were bulk unsorted, the study did not compare CD4+ and CD8+ repertoires.

Making TCR beta cDNA involved 400 to 600 ng total RNA and a constant-region primer. ARM-PCR was slightly modified, and three nested multiplex PCR rounds with it gave rise to the TCR beta libraries. The opening two PCR rounds, approximately 10 cycles each, paired TRBV1-TRBV30 forward primers with a C-beta reverse primer. TCRdb re-called the multiplex PCR reads with MiXCR, one entry per CDR3 protein. The table includes about 330,000 distinct CDR3 sequences, roughly two thirds detected once. This CDR3 comprises 14 residues. Germline CDR1 and CDR2: LGHNA and YSLEER. J lost 9 bases, V lost 5 bases, and 7 bases had no gene match. Unsorted whole blood served as the source of blood RNA, and germline DNA was extracted as well.

This receptor was obtained from a man in his forties or fifties with primary liver carcinoma and hepatitis B virus infection. The sample consisted of peripheral blood. The chain carries TRBV4-3 and TRBJ2-1, with 10 bases aligning to TRBD1. The CDR3 DNA is TGCGCCAGCAGCTCGTGGACAGGGGGAAGTGAGCAGTTCTTC. This gives the protein CASSSWTGGSEQFF.